This T cell receptor (beta chain) comes out of a study of OX40 agonist ivuxolimab in advanced cancers. Background on the whole study: Ivuxolimab, which targeted the costimulatory receptor OX40 (CD134), was an agonistic, fully human IgG2 monoclonal antibody. Intravenous ivuxolimab was administered to patients every 2 weeks at six dose levels: 0.01, 0.1, 0.3, 1.5, 3 and 10 mg/kg. Of the roughly 53 patients in dose escalation, about 20 had hepatocellular carcinoma, some 15 had melanoma, 9 had renal cell carcinoma and 9 had head and neck cancer. In the dose-escalation cohort, 82.7% of patients were male, and the mean age was approximately 60 years, with a range of about 23 to 85. Prior anti-PD-1, anti-PD-L1 or anti-CTLA-4 therapy was permitted, and checkpoint inhibitors had been received by about 36% of dose-escalation patients. Partial responses were achieved by three dose-escalation patients, of whom one had hepatocellular carcinoma and two had cutaneous melanoma. The purpose of peripheral TCRbeta sequencing was to test whether ivuxolimab changed TCR sequence diversity and led to clonal T-cell expansion. The monotherapy dose-escalation portion (N ≈ 52 patients) of the phase I ivuxolimab trial is reported in the paper.

Patients with a history of autoimmune disease or receiving systemic immunosuppression were excluded from the trial. In every dose cohort, peripheral blood was drawn for TCR sequencing at baseline, cycle 4 day 1, and cycle 7 day 1. Samples came from an open-label, multicenter, first-in-human phase I dose-escalation trial of ivuxolimab. Adults with locally advanced or metastatic melanoma, renal cell, hepatocellular, or head and neck squamous cell carcinoma were enrolled in the trial. Before TCR sequencing, CD4+ T cells and CD8+ T cells from peripheral blood were sorted into separate populations. Genomic DNA was extracted from sorted cells for sequencing of the TCRbeta CDR3 region. The immunoSEQ Assay was used to sequence the TCRbeta CDR3 regions. The table comes from immuneACCESS by way of TCRdb, which keeps in-frame sequences with V and J called. Part of the clones is missing from these tables; in studies checked, under half for an unresolved V gene and the rest for unknown reasons. The sample table shows some 150,000 clones, and less than 95% are seen once. 0.85% to 1.4% of the sample is taken by the ten largest.

CDR1 and CDR2 are drawn from the germline V gene (reference sequence): SEHNR, FQNEAQ. The CDR3, cysteine through phenylalanine, is 17 amino acids long. The kept DNA is CDR3 alone, 51 bases in frame from the first base. Trimming removed 3 bases from V and 2 bases from J; the gene matches leave 5 bases unexplained. Results the study describes overall, beyond this receptor: Low levels of normalized T-cell clonal expansion were also seen in some patients who did not respond. At doses of 0.1 to 3.0 mg/kg, clonal expansion of both CD4+ and CD8+ T cells in blood was seen between baseline and week 6. On average, CD8+ T cells showed more expanded clones than CD4+ T cells after ivuxolimab. The antigen specificity of the peripheral T cells that underwent clonal expansion was not determined. Partial responders in the 0.1-3.0 mg/kg groups had among the lowest normalized peripheral clonal expansion, especially among CD8+ T cells.

For this clone: Its cognate antigen has yet to be identified. No base qualities exist here, and no much larger clone lies one base off it.

In this chain, TRBV7-9 is recombined with TRBJ2-5, and TRBD2 aligns with 14 junction nucleotides. This receptor was identified in an adult with an advanced solid tumor such as melanoma, head and neck, liver or kidney cancer. The input for sequencing was CD4+ or CD8+ T cells sorted from blood, taken in a trial of the OX40 agonist ivuxolimab. The DNA reads as follows: TGTGCCAGCAGCTTGGGGACTAGCGGGAGCGGTCAAGAGACCCAGTACTTC. Translated, it reads CASSLGTSGSGQETQYF.